These T cell receptor beta chains were read from a single sample in a study of Graves' ophthalmopathy and Graves' hyperthyroidism. TCRdb passed the multiplex PCR reads through MiXCR, listing each CDR3 protein once. In the table there are under 400,000 distinct CDR3 sequences, roughly 16% of which are singletons. Sequencing was performed on peripheral blood. The source of these receptors is an adult man with Graves' ophthalmopathy. Each CDR3 is given with its conserved first and last residue. Each record gives: V gene, D gene, CDR3 length, clone size, J gene, CDR3 DNA, CDR3 protein. A D gene is named only where the DNA matches it firmly. Only some rows state a clone size, as once, few, many or a class for expanded clones.

>TRBV29-1|.|15|many|TRBJ1-2
TGCAGCGCACCGGCCGGGGTAGGGTCTAACTATGGCTACACCTTC
CSAPAGVGSNYGYTF
>TRBV7-2|.|15|many|TRBJ2-7
TGTGCCAGCAGTAAAACGGATAGGACCGACTACGAGCAGTACTTC
CASSKTDRTDYEQYF
>TRBV6-2/TRBV6-3|TRBD1|14|many|TRBJ1-6
TGTGCCAGCAGTTCCGGGACAGGGATTTCACCCCTCCACTTT
CASSSGTGISPLHF
>TRBV2|.|17|many|TRBJ1-2
TGTGCCAGCAGTGAACGGTCCGTCGGAGTCCGTTCGTTGTACTACACCTTC
CASSERSVGVRSLYYTF
>TRBV18|.|13|many|TRBJ1-2
TGTGCCAGCTCGCCGAGACAGGAACATGGCTACACCTTC
CASSPRQEHGYTF
>TRBV6-2/TRBV6-3|.|13|.|TRBJ2-7
TGTGCCAGCAGTTACAGCGGAACCTACGAGCAGTACTTC
CASSYSGTYEQYF
>TRBV6-2/TRBV6-3|.|14|many|TRBJ1-1
TGTGCCAGCAGTTACGCCGGGCAGGGAACTGAAGCTTTCTTT
CASSYAGQGTEAFF
>TRBV3-1|.|18|many|TRBJ1-5
TGTGCCAGCAGCCAGGATGCGGGAAGAGGGTTCTCGGGTCAGCCCCAGCATTTT
CASSQDAGRGFSGQPQHF
>TRBV6-5|.|15|.|TRBJ1-1
TGTGCCAGCAGTTATAGATTGGCGGGAAACACTGAAGCTTTCTTT
CASSYRLAGNTEAFF
>TRBV29-1|.|14|many|TRBJ2-7
TGCAGCGTTGAAGCGGAGGACAGATCCTACGAGCAGTACTTC
CSVEAEDRSYEQYF
>TRBV30|.|15|many|TRBJ2-5
TGTGCCTGGAGTGATGGGCTTGCAAGGGGGGAGACCCAGTACTTC
CAWSDGLARGETQYF
>TRBV28|.|13|.|TRBJ1-2
TGTGCCAGCAGTTTATCTTTTAGTTACGGCTACACCTTC
CASSLSFSYGYTF
>TRBV9|TRBD1|15|many|TRBJ1-6
TGTGCCAGCAGCGTAGCAGGGGGGCCAAATTCACCCCTCCACTTT
CASSVAGGPNSPLHF
>TRBV27|.|17|.|TRBJ1-5
TGTGCCAGCAGTCCCCTTTTTTCTAGGTTAGAGCGTCAGCCCCAGCATTTT
CASSPLFSRLERQPQHF
>TRBV28|.|12|.|TRBJ2-5
TGTGCCAGCACGGGGATCGCAGAGACCCAGTACTTC
CASTGIAETQYF
>TRBV29-1|.|12|many|TRBJ1-2
TGCAGCGTAACATCGAGCCGGGGGGGCTACACCTTC
CSVTSSRGGYTF
>TRBV28|.|11|many|TRBJ1-5
TGTGCCAGCAGTAGGTATCAGCCCCAGCATTTT
CASSRYQPQHF
>TRBV30|.|14|many|TRBJ2-5
TGTGCCTGGAGTCTTCAGGTGGGGGCCGGGACCCAGTACTTC
CAWSLQVGAGTQYF
>TRBV27|TRBD1|15|many|TRBJ1-6
TGTGCCAGCACAGGGGGGAGATCCTATAATTCACCCCTCCACTTT
CASTGGRSYNSPLHF
>TRBV6-1|.|17|.|TRBJ2-2
TGTGCCAGCAGGCCAGCTAAGGACAGTTCGAACACCGGGGAGCTGTTTTTT
CASRPAKDSSNTGELFF
>TRBV12-3/TRBV12-4|TRBD1|16|many|TRBJ1-6
TGTGCCAGCACCCAAAGCCCGACAGGGTTCAATTCACCCCTCCACTTT
CASTQSPTGFNSPLHF
>TRBV6-2/TRBV6-3|.|14|many|TRBJ1-1
TGTGCCAGCAGCACCCGACAGTGGAACACTGAAGCTTTCTTT
CASSTRQWNTEAFF
>TRBV20-1|.|12|many|TRBJ1-2
TGCAGTGCTTTTACAGGGAGGAATGGCTACACCTTC
CSAFTGRNGYTF
>TRBV28|.|16|.|TRBJ2-7
TGTGCCAGCAGCCCTGGGACAATTGATGAGGTCTACGAGCAGTACTTC
CASSPGTIDEVYEQYF
>TRBV10-3|.|15|many|TRBJ2-5
TGTGCCATCAGCGAGACCGGGACATCGCAAGAGACCCAGTACTTC
CAISETGTSQETQYF
>TRBV28|.|14|.|TRBJ1-1
TGTGCCAGCAGTTTTGCAGGGACCGACACTGAAGCTTTCTTT
CASSFAGTDTEAFF
>TRBV6-5|.|13|many|TRBJ1-5
TGTGCCAGCAGTTACGGGGGGACTCAGCCCCAGCATTTT
CASSYGGTQPQHF
>TRBV12-3/TRBV12-4|.|16|many|TRBJ2-2
TGTGCCAGCAGTTTAGTTAGGCAGGGAGGAAGCGGGGAGCTGTTTTTT
CASSLVRQGGSGELFF
>TRBV6-5|TRBD1|16|many|TRBJ2-7
TGTGCCAGCAGACTCGGGACAGGGGCAAACTCCTACGAGCAGTACTTC
CASRLGTGANSYEQYF
>TRBV2|.|13|many|TRBJ2-6
TGTGCCAGCACACTAACTGGGGCCAACGTCCTGACTTTC
CASTLTGANVLTF
>TRBV4-3|TRBD2|18|many|TRBJ2-2
TGCGCCAGCAGCACTCCTTCCGGGACTAGCCTCGGCACCGGGGAGCTGTTTTTT
CASSTPSGTSLGTGELFF
>TRBV7-8|TRBD2|14|many|TRBJ2-7
TGTGCCAGCAGCTGGAGCGGGGCCTCCCACGAGCAGTACTTC
CASSWSGASHEQYF
>TRBV20-1|.|14|once|TRBJ1-1
TGCAGTGCCATACGACAGGCCATGAACACTGAAGCTTTCTTT
CSAIRQAMNTEAFF
>TRBV30|.|14|many|TRBJ2-7
TGTGCCTGGAGCCCCTCCGAGGGGTCTTACGAGCAGTACTTC
CAWSPSEGSYEQYF
>TRBV28|.|13|many|TRBJ2-4
TGTGCCACCGGCCCTGTAGCAGTAAACATTCAGTACTTC
CATGPVAVNIQYF
>TRBV7-8|.|14|many|TRBJ2-5
TGTGCCAGCAGCTTAAGAGGGGAACCAGAGACCCAGTACTTC
CASSLRGEPETQYF
>TRBV15|TRBD1|18|many|TRBJ2-5
TGTGCCACCAGCAGAGATTCAGGGACAGGGGATTGGAGGGAGACCCAGTACTTC
CATSRDSGTGDWRETQYF
>TRBV19|.|13|once|TRBJ2-5
TGTGCCAGTAGTATTTCCTGGGGAGAGACCCAGTACTTC
CASSISWGETQYF
>TRBV4-2|.|15|.|TRBJ2-5
TGTGCCAGCAGCCAGAGCGGTGGCATTTTGGAGACCCAGTACTTC
CASSQSGGILETQYF
>TRBV12-3/TRBV12-4|.|13|.|TRBJ1-2
TGTGCCAGCAGTTTTAAGTACCTTCTTGGCTACACCTTC
CASSFKYLLGYTF
>TRBV9|TRBD1|14|many|TRBJ1-5
TGTGCCAGCAGCGCGGACAGGGTCTATCAGCCCCAGCATTTT
CASSADRVYQPQHF
>TRBV12-3/TRBV12-4|.|15|many|TRBJ2-2
TGTGCCAGCATTAGGACCCCCGGGGGCACCGGGGAGCTGTTTTTT
CASIRTPGGTGELFF
>TRBV5-5|.|14|many|TRBJ1-5
TGTGCCAGCAGCTCGGACAGCTTCAATCAGCCCCAGCATTTT
CASSSDSFNQPQHF
>TRBV2|.|15|many|TRBJ2-5
TGTGCCAGCAGTGAAGACAGGGAGCGGGTAGAGACCCAGTACTTC
CASSEDRERVETQYF
>TRBV12-3/TRBV12-4|.|14|many|TRBJ1-5
TGTGCCAGCAGCCCTACCGTTAGCAATCAGCCCCAGCATTTT
CASSPTVSNQPQHF
>TRBV30|TRBD1|12|many|TRBJ1-1
TGTGCCTGGAGAGACAGGGGACACGAAGCTTTCTTT
CAWRDRGHEAFF
>TRBV19|TRBD1|15|many|TRBJ1-1
TGTGCCAGTACTAGGACAGGGGTCCCGAACACTGAAGCTTTCTTT
CASTRTGVPNTEAFF
>TRBV12-3/TRBV12-4|.|15|few|TRBJ1-1
TGTGCCAGCATCAAACCAGGGAGGGTTGTCACTGAAGCTTTCTTT
CASIKPGRVVTEAFF
>TRBV18|.|11|many|TRBJ2-7
TGTGCCAGCTCTACGGGTTCCGAGCAGTACTTC
CASSTGSEQYF
>TRBV6-2/TRBV6-3|TRBD2|16|many|TRBJ2-7
TGTGCCAGCAGTTACACTTCTAGCGGGGCCTCCTACGAGCAGTACTTC
CASSYTSSGASYEQYF
>TRBV13|.|16|many|TRBJ1-3
TGTGCCAGCAGCGTACTAGGGGAAACGGCTGGAAACACCATATATTTT
CASSVLGETAGNTIYF
>TRBV10-3|.|13|many|TRBJ2-2
TGTGCCTTGGGGAATCCGAACACCGGGGAGCTGTTTTTT
CALGNPNTGELFF
>TRBV6-2/TRBV6-3|TRBD2|14|many|TRBJ2-5
TGTGCCAGCAGCCACGGGACTAGAGAAGAGACCCAGTACTTC
CASSHGTREETQYF